The next 9 T cell receptor beta chains were all read from a single sample in a study of PD-1 blockade in classical Hodgkin lymphoma. Clones were read by immunoSEQ multiplex PCR, and TCRdb kept only the in-frame ones, dropping some. The sample has about 15,000 clones, approximately 88% seen once; the top ten hold roughly 34%. Brentuximab vedotin exposure varied, and every patient relapsed after autologous stem cell transplantation. Sample: peripheral blood mononuclear cells (PBMCs), taken before the second cycle of nivolumab. Receptor source: a human donor with classical Hodgkin lymphoma.

The chain has TRBV6-1 and TRBJ2-3, with 12 bases matching TRBD2. Germline-derived CDR1 and CDR2 are MNHNS and SASEGT. Trimming took 4 bases from V and 5 from J; bases not matched to a gene: 1. The CDR3 contains 14 residues. The CDR3 nucleotides are TGTGCCAGCAGTGGACTAGCGGGGGTAGATACGCAGTATTTT. Translation: CASSGLAGVDTQYF.

The V and J genes are TRBV18 and TRBJ1-2; D is perhaps TRBD1 (6 bases). The CDR3 length is 14 residues. V lost 5 bases and J lost 5, with 15 bases in between. Looked up from germline, CDR1 is KGHSH and CDR2 is LQKENI. The CDR3 coding sequence is TGTGCCAGCTCAACTACAGGGAATTGGTATGGCTACACCTTC. Translating it yields CASSTTGNWYGYTF. Supplemented by reference TRBV18 and TRBJ1-2, the full variable domain reads NAGVMQNPRHLVRRRGQEARLRCSPMKGHSHVYWYRQLPEEGLKFMVYLQKENIIDESGMPKERFSAEFPKEGPSILRIQQVVRGDSAAYFCASSTTGNWYGYTFGSGTRLTVV.

The rearrangement joins TRBV29-1 to TRBJ1-4; D not resolved. The CDR3 length is 12 residues. The V gene lost 1 base and the J gene lost 7 bases, with 7 bases spanning the gap. The germline gives CDR1 SQVTM, CDR2 ANQGSEA. CDR3 sequence reads: CSVEGAAEKLFF. CDR3 bases: TGCAGCGTTGAAGGGGCGGCTGAAAAACTGTTTTTT.

Comment on this clone: At one of its ends the junction is not consistent with the germline gene, which may arise from a read error. The chain carries TRBV30 and TRBJ2-2; 7 nucleotides match TRBD2. The CDR3 is 14 residues long. Per the germline V gene, CDR1 is GTSNPN and CDR2 is SVGIG (reference sequence). The DNA for the CDR3 is TGTGCCGGGAGACGGGGGGCGAACACCGGGGAGCTGTTTTTT. Its protein product is CAGRRGANTGELFF.

V gene TRBV5-4 combines with J gene TRBJ1-1, with D perhaps TRBD1 (5 bases). The V gene's germline CDR1 is SGHNT and CDR2 YYREEE (reference sequence). V gave up 4 bases and J gave up 0 bases, with 22 bases separating them. The CDR3 sequence is 18 residues long. The CDR3 nucleotides are TGTGCCAGCAGCCCAGGCTGGGGCGGGTCCTCCATGAACACTGAAGCTTTCTTT. As protein: CASSPGWGGSSMNTEAFF.

The chain uses TRBV5-5 and TRBJ2-1; D might be TRBD2 (5 bases). The ends were cut back, 0 bases at V and 9 bases at J, with 13 bases in the middle. This CDR3 is built from 14 residues. Germline assignment: CDR1 SGHKS and CDR2 YYEKEE (reference sequence). The CDR3 here is CASSLGLRGIEQFF. The DNA of the CDR3 is TGTGCCAGCAGCTTGGGGCTACGGGGAATTGAGCAGTTCTTC. Full variable domain (remainder filled in from reference TRBV5-5 and TRBJ2-1): DAGVTQSPTHLIKTRGQQVTLRCSPISGHKSVSWYQQVLGQGPQFIFQYYEKEERGRGNFPDRFSARQFPNYSSELNVNALLLGDSALYLCASSLGLRGIEQFFGPGTRLTVL.

The chain combines TRBV30 with TRBJ1-4; 10 nucleotides agree with TRBD1. Germline CDR1 is GTSNPN and CDR2 is SVGIG (reference sequence). This CDR3 spans 15 amino acids. The ends lost 4 bases at V and 5 bases at J; junction bases unmatched: 7. CDR3 in amino acids: CAWTSQGQGNEKLFF. CDR3 in DNA: TGTGCCTGGACCTCACAGGGACAGGGGAATGAAAAACTGTTTTTT.

The chain employs TRBV14 and TRBJ1-6, with D unresolved. V dropped 3 bases and J dropped 5 bases, with 8 bases sitting between them. Germline CDR1 is SGHDN and CDR2 is FVKESK. This CDR3 region has 14 residues. The CDR3 reads CASSQGLHNSPLHF. As DNA, the CDR3 is TGTGCCAGCAGCCAGGGTTTACATAATTCACCCCTCCACTTT. The full variable domain, in which reference TRBV14 and TRBJ1-6 provide the parts outside the CDR3, is EAGVTQFPSHSVIEKGQTVTLRCDPISGHDNLYWYRRVMGKEIKFLLHFVKESKQDESGMPNNRFLAERTGGTYSTLKVQPAELEDSGVYFCASSQGLHNSPLHFGNGTRLTVT.

A few counts support this clone. The chain employs TRBV7-8 and TRBJ1-5, with no clear D. Germline CDR1 SGHVS, CDR2 FQNEAQ. V was clipped by 0 bases and J by 5 bases, with 14 bases between them. There are 16 residues in the CDR3. CDR3 in amino acids: CASSLALKGRDQPQHF. In nucleotides, the CDR3 is TGTGCCAGCAGCTTAGCGCTGAAGGGAAGGGATCAGCCCCAGCATTTT.